This T cell receptor beta chain derives from a study of response to subunit inactivated influenza vaccine. Germline V gives CDR1 SGHAT, CDR2 FQNNGV. V lost 5 bases and J 3 bases, leaving 11 bases between the germline ends. The CDR3 totals 13 residues. TCRdb passed the RT-PCR reads through MiXCR, listing each CDR3 protein once. The sample shows about 170,000 distinct CDR3 sequences, about 12% of them seen only once. The same data also went into a second study, on T cells expressing NK-cell markers. That publication notes: Template switching by 5'RACE with UMIs generated the TCR beta cDNA. Dominant NKG2C+ clonotypes in six donors made up roughly 1.0-7.0% of CD8+ T cells.

The J gene is TRBJ2-7, the V gene TRBV11-2; tentatively, D is TRBD1 (6 bases). The TCR sequence derives from a man aged 50-59 years who received an inactivated influenza vaccine. The source was CD8+ T cells sorted from PBMCs, collected about 11 days after vaccination. The CDR3, as DNA: TGTGCCAGCAGCGTCGGACAGAACTACGAGCAGTACTTC. Its protein is CASSVGQNYEQYF.